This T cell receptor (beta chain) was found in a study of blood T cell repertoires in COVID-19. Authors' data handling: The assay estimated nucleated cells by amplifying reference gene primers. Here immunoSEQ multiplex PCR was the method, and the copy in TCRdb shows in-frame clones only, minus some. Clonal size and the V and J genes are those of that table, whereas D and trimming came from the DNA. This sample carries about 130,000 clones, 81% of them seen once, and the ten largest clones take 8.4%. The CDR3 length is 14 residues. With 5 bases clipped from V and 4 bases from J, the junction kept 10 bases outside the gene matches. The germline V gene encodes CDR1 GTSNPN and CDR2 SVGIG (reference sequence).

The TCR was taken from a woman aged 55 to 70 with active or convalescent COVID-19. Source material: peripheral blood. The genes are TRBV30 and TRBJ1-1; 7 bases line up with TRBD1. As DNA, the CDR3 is TGTGCCTGGGAAAAGACAGGGACGGGCACTGAAGCTTTCTTT. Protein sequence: CAWEKTGTGTEAFF.